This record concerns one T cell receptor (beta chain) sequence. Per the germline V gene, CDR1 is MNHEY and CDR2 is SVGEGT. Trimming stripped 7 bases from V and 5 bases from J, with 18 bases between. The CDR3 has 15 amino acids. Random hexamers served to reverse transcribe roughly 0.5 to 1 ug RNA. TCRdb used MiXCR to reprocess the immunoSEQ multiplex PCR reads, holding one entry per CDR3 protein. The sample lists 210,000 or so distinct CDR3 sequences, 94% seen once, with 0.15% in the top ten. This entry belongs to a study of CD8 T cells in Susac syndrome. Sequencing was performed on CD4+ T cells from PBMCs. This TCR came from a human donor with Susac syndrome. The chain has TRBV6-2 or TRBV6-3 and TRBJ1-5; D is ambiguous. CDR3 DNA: TGTGCCAGCAATGCAATTGGCAGTCACTATCAGCCCCAGCATTTT. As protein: CASNAIGSHYQPQHF.